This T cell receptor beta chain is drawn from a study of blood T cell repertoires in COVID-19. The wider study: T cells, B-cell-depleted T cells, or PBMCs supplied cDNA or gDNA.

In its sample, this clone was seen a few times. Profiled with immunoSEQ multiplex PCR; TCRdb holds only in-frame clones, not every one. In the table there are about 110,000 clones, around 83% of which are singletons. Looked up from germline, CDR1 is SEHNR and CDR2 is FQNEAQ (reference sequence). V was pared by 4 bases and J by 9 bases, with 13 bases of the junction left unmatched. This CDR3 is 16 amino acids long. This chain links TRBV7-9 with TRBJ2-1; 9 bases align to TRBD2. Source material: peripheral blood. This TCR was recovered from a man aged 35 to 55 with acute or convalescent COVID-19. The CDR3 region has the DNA TGTGCCAGCAGCTCCGTAGGAGCGGGGGGATATGGTGAGCAGTTCTTC. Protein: CASSSVGAGGYGEQFF.